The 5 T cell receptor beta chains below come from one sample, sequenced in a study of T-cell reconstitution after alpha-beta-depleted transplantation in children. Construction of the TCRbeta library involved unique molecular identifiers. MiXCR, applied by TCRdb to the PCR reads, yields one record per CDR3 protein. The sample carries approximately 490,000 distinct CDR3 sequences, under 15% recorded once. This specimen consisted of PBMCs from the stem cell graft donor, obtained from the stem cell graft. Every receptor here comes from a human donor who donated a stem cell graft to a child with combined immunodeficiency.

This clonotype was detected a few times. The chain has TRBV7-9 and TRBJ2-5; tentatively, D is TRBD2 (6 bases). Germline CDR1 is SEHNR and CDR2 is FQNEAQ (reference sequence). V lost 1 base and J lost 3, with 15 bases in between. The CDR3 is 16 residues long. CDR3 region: CASSLVSGLMKETQYF. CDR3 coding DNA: TGTGCCAGCAGCTTAGTCTCGGGACTTATGAAAGAGACCCAGTACTTC. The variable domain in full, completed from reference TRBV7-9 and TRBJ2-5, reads DTGVSQNPRHKITKRGQNVTFRCDPISEHNRLYWYRQTLGQGPEFLTYFQNEAQLEKSRLLSDRFSAERPKGSFSTLEIQRTEQGDSAMYLCASSLVSGLMKETQYFGPGTRLLVL.

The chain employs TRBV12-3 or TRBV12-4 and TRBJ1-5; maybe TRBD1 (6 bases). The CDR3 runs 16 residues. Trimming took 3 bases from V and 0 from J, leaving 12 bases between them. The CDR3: CASSFGSGASNQPQHF. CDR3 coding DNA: TGTGCCAGCAGTTTCGGGTCGGGGGCTAGCAATCAGCCCCAGCATTTT.

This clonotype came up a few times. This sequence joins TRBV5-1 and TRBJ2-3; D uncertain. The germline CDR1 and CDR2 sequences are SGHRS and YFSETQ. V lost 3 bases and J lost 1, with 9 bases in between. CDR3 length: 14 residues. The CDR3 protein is CASSSGWGTDTQYF. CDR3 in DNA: TGCGCCAGCAGCTCCGGTTGGGGCACAGATACGCAGTATTTT. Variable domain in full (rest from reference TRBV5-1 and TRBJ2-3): KAGVTQTPRYLIKTRGQQVTLSCSPISGHRSVSWYQQTPGQGLQFLFEYFSETQRNKGNFPGRFSGRQFSNSRSEMNVSTLELGDSALYLCASSSGWGTDTQYFGPGTRLTVL.

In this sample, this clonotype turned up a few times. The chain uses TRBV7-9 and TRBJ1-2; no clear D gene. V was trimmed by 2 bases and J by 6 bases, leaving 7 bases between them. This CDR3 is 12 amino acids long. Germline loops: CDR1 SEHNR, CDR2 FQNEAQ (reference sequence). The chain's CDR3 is CASSLIGDGYTF. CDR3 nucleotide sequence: TGTGCCAGCAGCTTAATAGGCGATGGCTACACCTTC. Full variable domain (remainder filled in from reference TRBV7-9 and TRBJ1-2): DTGVSQNPRHKITKRGQNVTFRCDPISEHNRLYWYRQTLGQGPEFLTYFQNEAQLEKSRLLSDRFSAERPKGSFSTLEIQRTEQGDSAMYLCASSLIGDGYTFGSGTRLTVV.

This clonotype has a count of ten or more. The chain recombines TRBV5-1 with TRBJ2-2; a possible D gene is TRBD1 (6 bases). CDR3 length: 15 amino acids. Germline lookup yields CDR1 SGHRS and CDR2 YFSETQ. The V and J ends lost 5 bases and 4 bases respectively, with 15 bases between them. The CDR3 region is CASRVTGRGTGELFF. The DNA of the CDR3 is TGCGCCAGCAGGGTGACAGGTCGTGGCACCGGGGAGCTGTTTTTT.